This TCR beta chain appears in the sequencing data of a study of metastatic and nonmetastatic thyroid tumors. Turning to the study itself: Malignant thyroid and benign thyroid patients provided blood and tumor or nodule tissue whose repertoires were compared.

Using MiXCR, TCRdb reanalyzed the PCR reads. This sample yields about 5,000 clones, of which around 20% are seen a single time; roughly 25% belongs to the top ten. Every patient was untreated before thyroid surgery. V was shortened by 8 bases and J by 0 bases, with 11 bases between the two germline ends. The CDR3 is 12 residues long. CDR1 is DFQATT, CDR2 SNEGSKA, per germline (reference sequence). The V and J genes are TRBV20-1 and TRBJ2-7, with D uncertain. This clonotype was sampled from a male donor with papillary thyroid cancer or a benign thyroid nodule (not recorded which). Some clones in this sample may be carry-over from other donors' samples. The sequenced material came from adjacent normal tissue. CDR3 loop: CSSVRGSYEQYF. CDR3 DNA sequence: TGCAGTTCAGTGCGCGGCTCCTACGAGCAGTACTTC.